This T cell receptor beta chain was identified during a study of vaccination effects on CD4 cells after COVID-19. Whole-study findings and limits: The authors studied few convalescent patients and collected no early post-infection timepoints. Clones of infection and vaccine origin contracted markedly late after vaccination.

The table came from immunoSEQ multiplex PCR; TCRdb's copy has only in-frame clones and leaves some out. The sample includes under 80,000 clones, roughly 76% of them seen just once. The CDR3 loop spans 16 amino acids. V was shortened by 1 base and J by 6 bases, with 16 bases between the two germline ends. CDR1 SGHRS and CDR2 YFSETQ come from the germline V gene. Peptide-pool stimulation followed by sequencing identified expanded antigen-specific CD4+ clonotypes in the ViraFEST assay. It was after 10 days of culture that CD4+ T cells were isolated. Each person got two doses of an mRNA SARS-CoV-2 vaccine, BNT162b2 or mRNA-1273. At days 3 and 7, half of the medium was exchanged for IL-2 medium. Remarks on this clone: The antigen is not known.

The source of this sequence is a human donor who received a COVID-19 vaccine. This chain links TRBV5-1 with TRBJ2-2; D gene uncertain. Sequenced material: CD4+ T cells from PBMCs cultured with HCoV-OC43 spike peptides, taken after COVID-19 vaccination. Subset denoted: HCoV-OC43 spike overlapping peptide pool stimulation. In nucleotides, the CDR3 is TGCGCCAGCAGCTTGCAAGCCCAGGTCGGAGCCGGGGAGCTGTTTTTT. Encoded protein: CASSLQAQVGAGELFF.